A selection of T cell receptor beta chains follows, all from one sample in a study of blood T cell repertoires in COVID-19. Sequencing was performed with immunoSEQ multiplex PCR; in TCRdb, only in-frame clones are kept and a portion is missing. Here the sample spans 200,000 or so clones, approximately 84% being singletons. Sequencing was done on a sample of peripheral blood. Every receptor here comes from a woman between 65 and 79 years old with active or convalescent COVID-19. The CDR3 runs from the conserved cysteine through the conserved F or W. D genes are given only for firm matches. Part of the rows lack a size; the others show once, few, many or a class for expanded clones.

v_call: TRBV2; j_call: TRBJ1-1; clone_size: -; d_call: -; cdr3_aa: CASTLLPPNTEAFF; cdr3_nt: TGTGCCAGCACACTACTCCCCCCGAACACTGAAGCTTTCTTT
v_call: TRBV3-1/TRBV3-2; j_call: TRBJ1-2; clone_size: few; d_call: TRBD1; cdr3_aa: CASTRTGNYGYTF; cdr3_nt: TGTGCCAGCACCAGGACAGGCAACTATGGCTACACCTTC
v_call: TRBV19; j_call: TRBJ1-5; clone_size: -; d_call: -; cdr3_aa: CASSIDSYNQPQHF; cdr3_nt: TGTGCCAGTAGTATCGACAGCTACAATCAGCCCCAGCATTTT
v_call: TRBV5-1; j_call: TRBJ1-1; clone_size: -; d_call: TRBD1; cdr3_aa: CASSLSGQGLSTEAFF; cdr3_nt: TGCGCCAGCAGCTTATCAGGACAGGGTTTGAGCACTGAAGCTTTCTTT
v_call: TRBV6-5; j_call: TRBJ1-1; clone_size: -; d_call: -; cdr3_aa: CASSSDYVSGTEAFF; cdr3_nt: TGTGCCAGCAGTTCGGACTATGTTTCCGGGACTGAAGCTTTCTTT
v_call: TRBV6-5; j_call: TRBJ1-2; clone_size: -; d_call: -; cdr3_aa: CASTRGLGYTF; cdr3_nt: TGTGCCAGCACTCGGGGTCTCGGCTACACCTTC
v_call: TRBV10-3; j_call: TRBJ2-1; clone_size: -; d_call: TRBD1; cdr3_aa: CAIRGDRTYNEQFF; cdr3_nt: TGTGCCATCAGGGGGGACAGGACCTACAATGAGCAGTTCTTC
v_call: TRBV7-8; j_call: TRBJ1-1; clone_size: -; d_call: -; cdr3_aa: CASSQPGGGTEAFF; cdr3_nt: TGTGCCAGCAGCCAGCCGGGAGGGGGAACTGAAGCTTTCTTT
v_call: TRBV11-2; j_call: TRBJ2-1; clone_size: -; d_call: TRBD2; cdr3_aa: CASSSSRLAGGSYNEQFF; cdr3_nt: TGTGCCAGCAGCTCCTCCCGACTAGCGGGAGGCTCCTACAATGAGCAGTTCTTC
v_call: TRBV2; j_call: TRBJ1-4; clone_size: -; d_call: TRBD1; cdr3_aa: CASSQDRAFNEKLFF; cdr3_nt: TGTGCCAGCAGTCAGGACAGGGCCTTTAATGAAAAACTGTTTTTT
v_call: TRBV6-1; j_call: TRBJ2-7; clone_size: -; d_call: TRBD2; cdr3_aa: CASSEVRGLAGVYEQYF; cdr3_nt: TGTGCCAGCAGTGAAGTTCGAGGACTAGCGGGGGTCTACGAGCAGTACTTC
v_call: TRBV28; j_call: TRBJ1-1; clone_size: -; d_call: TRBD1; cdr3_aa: CASSRDRGIVRGEAFF; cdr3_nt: TGTGCCAGCAGCCGGGACAGGGGTATCGTTCGGGGTGAAGCTTTCTTT
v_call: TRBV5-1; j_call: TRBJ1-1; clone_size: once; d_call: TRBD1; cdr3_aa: CASSRDRGDTEAFF; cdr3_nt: TGCGCCAGCAGTCGGGACAGGGGGGACACTGAAGCTTTCTTT
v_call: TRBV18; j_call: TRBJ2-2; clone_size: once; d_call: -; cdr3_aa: CASSSSTGELFF; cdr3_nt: TGTGCCAGCTCATCGTCCACCGGGGAGCTGTTTTTT
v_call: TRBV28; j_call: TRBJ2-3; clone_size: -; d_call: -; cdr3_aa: CASSNSYRAGGTDTQYF; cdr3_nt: TGTGCCAGCAGTAATAGTTATAGGGCAGGGGGCACAGATACGCAGTATTTT
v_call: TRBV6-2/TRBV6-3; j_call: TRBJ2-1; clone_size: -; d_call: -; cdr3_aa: CASSYRGAGAAYNEQFF; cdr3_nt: TGTGCCAGCAGTTACCGGGGGGCGGGAGCCGCCTACAATGAGCAGTTCTTC
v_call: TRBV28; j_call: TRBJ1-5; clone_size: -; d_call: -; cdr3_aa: CASSLLHQPQHF; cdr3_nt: TGTGCCAGCAGTTTACTCCATCAGCCCCAGCATTTT
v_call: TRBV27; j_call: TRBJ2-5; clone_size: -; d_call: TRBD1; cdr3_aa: CASSPLTGYQETQYF; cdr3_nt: TGTGCCAGCAGTCCCCTGACAGGGTACCAAGAGACCCAGTACTTC
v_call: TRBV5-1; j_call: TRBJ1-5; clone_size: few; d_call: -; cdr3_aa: CASSPRGGHQPQHF; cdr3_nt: TGCGCCAGCAGCCCGAGGGGGGGCCATCAGCCCCAGCATTTT
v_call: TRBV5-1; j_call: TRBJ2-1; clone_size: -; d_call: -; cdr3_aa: CASSFGVGGYNEQFF; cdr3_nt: TGCGCCAGCAGCTTTGGGGTCGGAGGGTACAATGAGCAGTTCTTC
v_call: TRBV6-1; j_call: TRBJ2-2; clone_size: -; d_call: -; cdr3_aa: CASSERSPPTGELFF; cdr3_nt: TGTGCCAGCAGTGAGAGATCCCCCCCAACCGGGGAGCTGTTTTTT
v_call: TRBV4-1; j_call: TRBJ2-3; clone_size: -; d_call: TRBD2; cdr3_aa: CASSQLAGPTDTQYF; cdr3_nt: TGCGCCAGCAGCCAGCTAGCGGGGCCCACAGATACGCAGTATTTT
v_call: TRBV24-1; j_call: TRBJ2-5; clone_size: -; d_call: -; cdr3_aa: CATSDSRADFQETQYF; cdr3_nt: TGTGCCACCAGTGACAGCCGAGCGGACTTTCAAGAGACCCAGTACTTC
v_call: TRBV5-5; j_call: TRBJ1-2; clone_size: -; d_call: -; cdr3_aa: CASSFAGPDYGYTF; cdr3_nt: TGTGCCAGCAGCTTCGCGGGGCCCGACTATGGCTACACCTTC
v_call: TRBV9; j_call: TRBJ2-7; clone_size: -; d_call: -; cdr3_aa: CASSVGDTHSYEQYF; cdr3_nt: TGTGCCAGCAGCGTAGGGGACACCCACTCCTACGAGCAGTACTTC
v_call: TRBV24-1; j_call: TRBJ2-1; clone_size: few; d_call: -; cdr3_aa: CATSDPGQSPNEQFF; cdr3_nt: TGTGCCACCAGTGATCCGGGACAATCTCCCAATGAGCAGTTCTTC
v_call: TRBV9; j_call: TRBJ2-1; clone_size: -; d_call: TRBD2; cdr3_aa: CASSAATSPEWIPYNEQFF; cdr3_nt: TGTGCCAGCAGCGCCGCGACTAGCCCGGAGTGGATCCCCTACAATGAGCAGTTCTTC